The rows below give T cell receptor beta chains drawn from one sample of a study of T cells after posttransplantation cyclophosphamide. Sequencing used immunoSEQ multiplex PCR; TCRdb keeps in-frame clones, though not all of them. In the table there are tens of thousands of clones, 94% of which are singletons. Sequencing used PBMCs. These receptors came from a woman aged 25-40 years in good health and a related stem cell transplant donor. CDR3s include the opening cysteine and the closing phenylalanine or tryptophan. A D gene is named only where the DNA matches it firmly. Only some rows state a clone size, as once, few, many or a class for expanded clones.

CDR3 DNA: TGTGCCAGCAGTTTTGTGGGGGGGGCCGGGGAGCTGTTTTTT
CDR3 protein: CASSFVGGAGELFF
V gene: TRBV27
clone size: NA
J gene: TRBJ2-2
D gene: TRBD2

CDR3 DNA: TGTGCCAGCAGCATCGGGGGGAACTATGGCTACACCTTC
CDR3 protein: CASSIGGNYGYTF
V gene: TRBV7-2
clone size: NA
J gene: TRBJ1-2
D gene: NA

CDR3 DNA: TGTGCCAGCAGCGGAGGGGACTGGTACAATGAGCAGTTCTTC
CDR3 protein: CASSGGDWYNEQFF
V gene: TRBV9
clone size: once
J gene: TRBJ2-1
D gene: NA

CDR3 DNA: TGTGCCAGCAGCCAACTCCAGGAAGGCACTGAAGCTTTCTTT
CDR3 protein: CASSQLQEGTEAFF
V gene: TRBV7-9
clone size: NA
J gene: TRBJ1-1
D gene: NA

CDR3 DNA: TGTGCCAGCAGCTTAAAACGGCGGAGCTCCTACGAGCAGTACTTC
CDR3 protein: CASSLKRRSSYEQYF
V gene: TRBV5-4
clone size: NA
J gene: TRBJ2-7
D gene: NA

CDR3 DNA: TGTGCCAGTTGTGACAGGGTTGAAGCTTTCTTT
CDR3 protein: CASCDRVEAFF
V gene: TRBV6-1
clone size: NA
J gene: TRBJ1-1
D gene: TRBD1

CDR3 DNA: TGCGCCAGCAGCCACCTGGGACTAGCGGGGGGGAAATCCTACAATGAGCAGTTCTTC
CDR3 protein: CASSHLGLAGGKSYNEQFF
V gene: TRBV4-1
clone size: few
J gene: TRBJ2-1
D gene: TRBD2

CDR3 DNA: TGCGCCAGCAGCCTCTCGGGGGGGCCTCGGGAGACCCAGTACTTC
CDR3 protein: CASSLSGGPRETQYF
V gene: TRBV5-1
clone size: once
J gene: TRBJ2-5
D gene: TRBD2

CDR3 DNA: TGTGCCAGTAGTCCCGGGAGTAGCACAGATACGCAGTATTTT
CDR3 protein: CASSPGSSTDTQYF
V gene: TRBV19
clone size: NA
J gene: TRBJ2-3
D gene: NA

CDR3 DNA: TGTGCCAGCAGTGAACTGGGACACGGGATTGAGACCCAGTACTTC
CDR3 protein: CASSELGHGIETQYF
V gene: TRBV6-1
clone size: NA
J gene: TRBJ2-5
D gene: NA

CDR3 DNA: TGCGCCAGCAGCCAAGTGGGACAGGGATCCTACGAGCAGTACTTC
CDR3 protein: CASSQVGQGSYEQYF
V gene: TRBV4-1
clone size: NA
J gene: TRBJ2-7
D gene: TRBD1

CDR3 DNA: TGTGCCAGCAGCTACACAGGGCGCGAGCAGTACTTC
CDR3 protein: CASSYTGREQYF
V gene: TRBV5-6
clone size: once
J gene: TRBJ2-7
D gene: NA

CDR3 DNA: TGTGCCATCAGCCAACCGGGACAGACAACCTACGAGCAGTACTTC
CDR3 protein: CAISQPGQTTYEQYF
V gene: TRBV10-3
clone size: once
J gene: TRBJ2-7
D gene: TRBD1

CDR3 DNA: TGTGCCAGCAGACCCCAGGGTACTGGTAATTCACCCCTCCACTTT
CDR3 protein: CASRPQGTGNSPLHF
V gene: TRBV27
clone size: NA
J gene: TRBJ1-6
D gene: NA

CDR3 DNA: TGTGCCAGCAGGGGACAGGTGAGCTCCTACGAGCAGTACTTC
CDR3 protein: CASRGQVSSYEQYF
V gene: TRBV6-5
clone size: NA
J gene: TRBJ2-7
D gene: TRBD1